These T cell receptor beta chains were read from a single sample in a study of OX40 agonist ivuxolimab in advanced cancers. Repertoires were generated with immunoSEQ multiplex PCR, while TCRdb's copy carries only in-frame clones and drops some. The table has roughly 70,000 clones, about 89% seen once; the top ten hold under 0.4%. The sample here was CD4+ or CD8+ T cells sorted from blood, taken in a trial of the OX40 agonist ivuxolimab. The receptors derive from an adult with an advanced solid tumor such as melanoma, head and neck, liver or kidney cancer. Both conserved end residues are part of each CDR3. A D gene is named only where the DNA matches it firmly. Not every row has a clone size; where given, it reads once, few, many or a size class.

j_call: TRBJ2-1; d_call: TRBD1; clone_size: once; v_call: TRBV19; cdr3_aa: CASSNTHTGVQHRGPYNEQFF; cdr3_nt: TGTGCCAGTAGTAATACTCACACAGGGGTTCAGCATCGAGGGCCCTACAATGAGCAGTTCTTC
j_call: TRBJ2-4; d_call: -; clone_size: -; v_call: TRBV18; cdr3_aa: CASSPLSVGIQYF; cdr3_nt: TGTGCCAGCTCACCTCTCTCGGTTGGGATTCAGTACTTC
j_call: TRBJ1-6; d_call: -; clone_size: once; v_call: TRBV11-2; cdr3_aa: CASSDSLGGGSSYNSPLHF; cdr3_nt: TGTGCCAGCAGCGACTCCCTCGGCGGCGGCAGCTCCTATAATTCACCCCTCCACTTT
j_call: TRBJ2-1; d_call: TRBD2; clone_size: -; v_call: TRBV18; cdr3_aa: CASSPRTSGYNEQFF; cdr3_nt: TGTGCCAGCTCACCAAGGACTAGCGGTTACAATGAGCAGTTCTTC
j_call: TRBJ2-2; d_call: TRBD2; clone_size: -; v_call: TRBV7-7; cdr3_aa: CASSSNRGLGLAGAVGELFF; cdr3_nt: TGTGCTAGCAGCTCGAACAGGGGGCTTGGACTAGCGGGAGCGGTCGGGGAGCTGTTTTTT
j_call: TRBJ2-1; d_call: TRBD2; clone_size: -; v_call: TRBV9; cdr3_aa: CASSVEAGVGYNEQFF; cdr3_nt: TGTGCCAGCAGCGTAGAAGCGGGAGTGGGTTACAATGAGCAGTTCTTC
j_call: TRBJ1-5; d_call: -; clone_size: -; v_call: TRBV2; cdr3_aa: CASRQGYSNQPQHF; cdr3_nt: TGTGCCAGCAGACAGGGTTATAGCAATCAGCCCCAGCATTTT
j_call: TRBJ1-3; d_call: TRBD1; clone_size: -; v_call: TRBV4-1; cdr3_aa: CASSRPTGDSGNTIYF; cdr3_nt: TGCGCCAGCAGCCGACCCACAGGGGACTCTGGAAACACCATATATTTT
j_call: TRBJ1-5; d_call: -; clone_size: -; v_call: TRBV28; cdr3_aa: CASSLPGVSNQPQHF; cdr3_nt: TGTGCCAGCAGTTTGCCAGGGGTTAGCAATCAGCCCCAGCATTTT
j_call: TRBJ2-1; d_call: TRBD1; clone_size: -; v_call: TRBV28; cdr3_aa: CASSSGGEQFF; cdr3_nt: TGTGCCAGCAGTTCAGGGGGTGAGCAGTTCTTC
j_call: TRBJ2-1; d_call: TRBD1; clone_size: -; v_call: TRBV18; cdr3_aa: CASSPTTGGSYNEQFF; cdr3_nt: TGTGCCAGCTCACCGACGACAGGGGGCTCCTACAATGAGCAGTTCTTC